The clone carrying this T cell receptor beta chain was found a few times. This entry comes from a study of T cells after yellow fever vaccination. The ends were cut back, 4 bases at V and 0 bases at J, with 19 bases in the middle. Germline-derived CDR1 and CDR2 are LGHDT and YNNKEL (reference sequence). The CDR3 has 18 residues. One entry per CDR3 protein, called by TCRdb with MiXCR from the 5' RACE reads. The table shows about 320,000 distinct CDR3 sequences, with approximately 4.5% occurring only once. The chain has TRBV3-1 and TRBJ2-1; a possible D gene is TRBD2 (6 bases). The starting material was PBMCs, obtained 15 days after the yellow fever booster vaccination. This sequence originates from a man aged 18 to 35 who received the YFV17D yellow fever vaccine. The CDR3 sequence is CASSRRASVGSSYNEQFF. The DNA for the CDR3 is TGTGCCAGCAGCCGGCGGGCTAGCGTCGGGAGCTCCTACAATGAGCAGTTCTTC.